Listed below are T cell receptor beta chains from one sample, sequenced in a study of human T cells and chemical hapten exposure. TCRdb fed the RACE reads into MiXCR, producing one record per CDR3 protein. Of a few hundred thousand distinct CDR3 sequences in the sample, 7% to 10% were seen once. The sequenced sample was whole blood, obtained in connection with sensitization to the hapten diphenylcyclopropenone (DPC). These receptors were obtained from a woman between 40 and 55 years old with alopecia areata. Some clones in this sample may be carry-over from other donors' samples. The CDR3 runs from the conserved cysteine through the conserved F or W. Each record gives: clone size, J gene, CDR3 length, V gene, CDR3 protein. Rows give clone size only sometimes, using once, few, many, or a class for an expanded clone.

>.|TRBJ2-5|14|TRBV7-2
CASSLRPRTETQYF
>.|TRBJ2-3|17|TRBV4-3
CASSQGREGARTDTQYF
>many|TRBJ2-2|15|TRBV12-3/TRBV12-4
CASSLTQGWTGELFF
>few|TRBJ2-7|16|TRBV4-2
CASSPRGQGASYEQYF
>few|TRBJ2-3|14|TRBV18
CASSTGPRTDTQYF
>many|TRBJ1-5|14|TRBV4-2
CASSQATVNQPQHF
>few|TRBJ1-5|15|TRBV6-2/TRBV6-3
CASSRQGYGNQPQHF
>.|TRBJ1-4|14|TRBV7-2
CASNTGGTNEKLFF
>many|TRBJ1-5|15|TRBV27
CASSLGPGLYQPQHF
>.|TRBJ1-2|17|TRBV20-1
CSARDPRTASSNYGYTF
>.|TRBJ2-1|15|TRBV7-8
CASSLVPGQGNEQFF
>many|TRBJ2-1|15|TRBV4-3
CASSQDGASSREQFF
>.|TRBJ1-1|14|TRBV12-3/TRBV12-4
CASSLLRSGTEAFF
>.|TRBJ2-4|16|TRBV3-1
CASSQGSALAKNIQYF
>few|TRBJ2-1|17|TRBV6-2/TRBV6-3
CASSSGTSGSYGNEQFF
>.|TRBJ1-5|14|TRBV6-2/TRBV6-3
CASSQSYSNQPQHF
>few|TRBJ1-2|14|TRBV12-3/TRBV12-4
CASSPRGGNYGYTF
>.|TRBJ2-1|14|TRBV12-3/TRBV12-4
CASSRPGAHNEQFF
>.|TRBJ2-3|14|TRBV7-7
CASSPTITTDTQYF
>.|TRBJ1-2|14|TRBV7-9
CASSLQQPVYGYTF
>.|TRBJ1-2|11|TRBV28
CATAVPNSYTF
>.|TRBJ1-1|11|TRBV20-1
CSARRNTEAFF
>many|TRBJ1-1|14|TRBV4-3
CASSQAPMNTEAFF
>few|TRBJ2-1|16|TRBV24-1
CATSDRTSGSYNEQFF
>many|TRBJ1-6|16|TRBV4-1
CASSREVQGILTPLHF